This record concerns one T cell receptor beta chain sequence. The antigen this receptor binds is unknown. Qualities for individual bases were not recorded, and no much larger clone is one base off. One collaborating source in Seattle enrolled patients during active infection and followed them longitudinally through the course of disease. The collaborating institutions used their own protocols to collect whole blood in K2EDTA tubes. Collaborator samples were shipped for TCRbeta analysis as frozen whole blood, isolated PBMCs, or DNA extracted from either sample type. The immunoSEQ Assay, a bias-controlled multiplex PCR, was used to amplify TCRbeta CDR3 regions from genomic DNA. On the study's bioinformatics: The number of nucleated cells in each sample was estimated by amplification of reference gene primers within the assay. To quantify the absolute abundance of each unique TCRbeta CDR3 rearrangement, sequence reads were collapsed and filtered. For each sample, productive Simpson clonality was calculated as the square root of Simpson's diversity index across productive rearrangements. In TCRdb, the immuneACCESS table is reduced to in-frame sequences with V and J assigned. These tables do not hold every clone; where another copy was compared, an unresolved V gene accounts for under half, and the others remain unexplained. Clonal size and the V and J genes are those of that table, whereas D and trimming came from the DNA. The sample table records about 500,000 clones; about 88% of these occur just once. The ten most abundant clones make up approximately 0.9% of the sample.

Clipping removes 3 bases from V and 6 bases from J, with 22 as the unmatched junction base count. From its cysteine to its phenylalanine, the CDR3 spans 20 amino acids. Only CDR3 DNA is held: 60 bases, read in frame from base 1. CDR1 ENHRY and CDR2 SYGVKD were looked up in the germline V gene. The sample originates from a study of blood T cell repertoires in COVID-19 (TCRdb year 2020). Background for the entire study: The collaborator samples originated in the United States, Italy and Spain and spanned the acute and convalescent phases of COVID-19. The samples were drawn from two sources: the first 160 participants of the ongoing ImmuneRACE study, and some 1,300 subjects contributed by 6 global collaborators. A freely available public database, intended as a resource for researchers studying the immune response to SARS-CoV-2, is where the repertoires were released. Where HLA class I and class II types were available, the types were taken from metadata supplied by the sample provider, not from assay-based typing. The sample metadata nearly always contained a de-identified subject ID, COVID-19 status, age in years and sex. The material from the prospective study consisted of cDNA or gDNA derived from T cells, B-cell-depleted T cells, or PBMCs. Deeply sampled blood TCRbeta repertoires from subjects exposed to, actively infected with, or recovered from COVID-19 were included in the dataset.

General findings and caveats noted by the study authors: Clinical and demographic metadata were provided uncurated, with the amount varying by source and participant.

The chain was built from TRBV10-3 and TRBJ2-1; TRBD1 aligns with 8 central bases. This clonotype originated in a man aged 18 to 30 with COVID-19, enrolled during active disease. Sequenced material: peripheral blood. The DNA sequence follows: TGTGCCATCAGTGATTTTACAGCGAGCGGTCTGACAGGGGTCACCAATGAGCAGTTCTTC. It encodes CAISDFTASGLTGVTNEQFF.